These 8 T cell receptor beta chains were sequenced from one sample in a study of T cells in narcolepsy. Using immunoSEQ multiplex PCR, the repertoire was profiled, and TCRdb retains in-frame clones only, with some absent. The sample records about 21,000 clones, 92% being singletons. The specimen was CD45RA- memory CD4+ T cells from PBMCs. All receptors come from a human donor with narcolepsy.

J is TRBJ2-2 and V is TRBV9; D tentatively fits TRBD1 or TRBD2 (5 bases each). The CDR3 totals 15 residues. Trimming shortened V by 2 bases and J by 2 bases, and 10 bases separated the two germline ends. The germline V gene encodes CDR1 SGDLS and CDR2 YYNGEE. DNA for the CDR3: TGTGCCAGCAGCGTTTGGGACGGAAACACCGGGGAGCTGTTTTTT. Encoded protein: CASSVWDGNTGELFF. Variable domain in full (rest from reference TRBV9 and TRBJ2-2): DSGVTQTPKHLITATGQRVTLRCSPRSGDLSVYWYQQSLDQGLQFLIQYYNGEERAKGNILERFSAQQFPDLHSELNLSSLELGDSALYFCASSVWDGNTGELFFGEGSRLTVL.

The chain is built from TRBV28 and TRBJ2-7; a weak D match, TRBD1 (5 bases). V lost 5 bases to trimming and J lost 0 bases, with 20 bases between them. This CDR3 has 17 residues. The germline V gene has CDR1 MDHEN and CDR2 SYDVKM. This CDR3 reads CASSPLGAGQTSYEQYF. The CDR3 DNA is TGTGCCAGCAGTCCACTTGGGGCAGGACAAACCTCCTACGAGCAGTACTTC.

This chain uses TRBV5-6 with TRBJ1-5; D gene uncertain. The CDR3 length is 12 residues. Trimming took off 3 bases at V and 2 bases at J, with 3 bases between the two ends. From germline, CDR1 is SGHDT and CDR2 YYEEEE. The CDR3 DNA reads TGTGCCAGCAGCTGGGGCAATCAGCCCCAGCATTTT. Residues: CASSWGNQPQHF.

V usage is TRBV4-1 and J usage is TRBJ2-1, with D maybe TRBD2 (6 bases). This CDR3 comprises 17 residues. Germline V gene sequence: CDR1 MGHRA, CDR2 YSYEKL. V shed 3 bases and J shed 5 bases, with 20 bases lying between them. Here the CDR3 DNA reads TGCGCCAGCAGCCAGAAACCTGGACTAACAGAGGACAATGAGCAGTTCTTC. It encodes CASSQKPGLTEDNEQFF.

The chain joins TRBV18 to TRBJ2-5, with D perhaps assigned TRBD1 or TRBD2 (5 bases each). Germline loops: CDR1 KGHSH, CDR2 LQKENI. Trimming took 2 bases from V and 5 from J, leaving 15 bases between them. The CDR3 totals 15 residues. The CDR3 DNA reads as TGTGCCAGCTCACCATCGGGGACCTGGGGGGAGACCCAGTACTTC. It specifies CASSPSGTWGETQYF.

V is TRBV6-6 and J is TRBJ1-2; no definite D call. The CDR3 has 13 residues. Trimming removed 11 bases from V and 0 bases from J, with 13 bases in between. Germline CDR1 reads MNHNY; CDR2 reads SVGAGI (reference sequence). CDR3 sequence: CAVTADPNYGYTF. The CDR3 DNA reads TGTGCCGTAACGGCAGACCCTAACTATGGCTACACCTTC.

This chain links TRBV14 with TRBJ2-2, with D hard to call. This CDR3 is 18 amino acids long. Germline-derived CDR1 and CDR2 are SGHDN and FVKESK. Deletions cut 0 bases from V and 6 bases from J, with 20 bases between. The CDR3 here is CASSQDKGLRLLPGELFF. Here the CDR3 DNA reads TGTGCCAGCAGCCAAGATAAAGGATTACGACTTCTCCCCGGGGAGCTGTTTTTT.

The gene calls are TRBV29-1 and TRBJ1-1; tentative D call: TRBD1 (6 bases). Germline lookup yields CDR1 SQVTM and CDR2 ANQGSEA. The CDR3 has 13 residues. V lost 3 bases, J lost 10 bases, and 18 bases lay in between. The chain's CDR3 is CSVDRGPGLGAFF. The DNA for the CDR3 is TGCAGCGTTGATCGGGGGCCTGGCCTTGGAGCTTTCTTT.